This TCR beta chain was recovered during a study of T cell responses to AZD1222 COVID-19 vaccine. This CDR3 is 16 amino acids long. From germline, CDR1 is KGHDR and CDR2 SFDVKD. V lost 5 bases and J lost 4, with 19 bases in between. Generated by immunoSEQ multiplex PCR, the TCRdb table keeps only in-frame clones and is missing some. The table records about 140,000 clones, around 90% of them present only once. The receptor comes from an adult in good health. This specimen consisted of peripheral blood, obtained on day 0 of AZD1222 vaccination. This rearrangement joins TRBV24-1 to TRBJ1-2; tentatively, D is TRBD1 (6 bases). CDR3 DNA sequence: TGTGCCACCAGTGGACCTAGAGACTCAGGGGCCTATGGCTACACCTTC. It codes for CATSGPRDSGAYGYTF.